This entry lists 26 T cell receptor beta chains sequenced from one sample in a study of CD8+ T cells in alopecia areata. Once RNA had been extracted, it was reverse transcribed into cDNA to act as the sequencing template. Here immunoSEQ multiplex PCR was the method, and the copy in TCRdb shows in-frame clones only, minus some. The sample contains under 150,000 clones, about four fifths of which appear only once. The treatment here: oral pan-JAK inhibitor, 5-10 mg twice daily. Source: CD8+ T cells sorted from blood, taken at week 4, from a patient treated with tofacitinib. The receptors shown here come from a human donor with alopecia areata.

The rearrangement uses TRBV4-2 and TRBJ2-7, with TRBD1 matching over 11 bases. The CDR3 spans 16 residues. V shed 1 base and J 5 bases; nucleotides not matched to a gene: 7. Germline-derived CDR1 and CDR2 are LGHNA and YNFKEQ. The CDR3 sequence is CASSQGSRTGGNEQYF. The CDR3 bases are TGTGCCAGCAGCCAAGGTTCGAGGACAGGGGGCAACGAGCAGTACTTC.

The chain recombines TRBV5-4 with TRBJ1-2, with TRBD1 identical over 10 bases. Germline loops: CDR1 SGHNT, CDR2 YYREEE (reference sequence). The trim removed 4 bases at V and 8 bases at J, leaving 5 bases unmatched. The CDR3 is made up of 13 amino acids. CDR3 nucleotides: TGTGCCAGCAGCACCGGGACAGGGGTGGGCTACACCTTC. Translation: CASSTGTGVGYTF.

This clone was seen a single time. The J gene is TRBJ1-2, the V gene TRBV7-9; 9 bases agree with TRBD1. CDR1 and CDR2 (germline): SEHNR, FQNEAQ (reference sequence). The CDR3 runs to 17 residues. V trimming: 1 base; J trimming: 4 bases; junction bases outside the gene matches: 10. Here the CDR3 reads CASSLDGQGTSVYGYTF. In DNA, the CDR3 is TGTGCCAGCAGCTTAGATGGACAGGGGACCTCTGTCTATGGCTACACCTTC.

The chain carries TRBV2 and TRBJ2-7; 8 bases are a match to TRBD1. The germline V gene has CDR1 SNHLY and CDR2 FYNNEI. CDR3 size: 12 residues. V lost 9 bases to trimming and J lost 4 bases; unmatched junction nucleotides: 5. DNA of the CDR3: TGTGCCAGGACAGGGGCCAATTACGAGCAGTACTTC. It is translated as CARTGANYEQYF.

V usage is TRBV7-9 and J usage is TRBJ1-1; possible D gene TRBD1, 6 bases. CDR3 size: 13 residues. The germline V and J ends were trimmed by 2 bases and 5 bases, with 9 bases remaining between them. CDR1 is SEHNR and CDR2 is FQNEAQ in the germline V gene (reference sequence). Here the CDR3 DNA reads TGTGCCAGCAGCTTACAGGGGCTGACTGAAGCTTTCTTT. It is translated as CASSLQGLTEAFF. Looking up the rest from reference TRBV7-9 and TRBJ1-1 gives the full variable domain: DTGVSQNPRHKITKRGQNVTFRCDPISEHNRLYWYRQTLGQGPEFLTYFQNEAQLEKSRLLSDRFSAERPKGSFSTLEIQRTEQGDSAMYLCASSLQGLTEAFFGQGTRLTVV.

The chain combines TRBV5-4 with TRBJ1-1; D remains ambiguous. CDR1 and CDR2 (germline): SGHNT, YYREEE (reference sequence). Trimming left V 0 bases short and J 4 bases short, with 13 bases between. The CDR3 runs 15 residues. Here the CDR3 DNA reads TGTGCCAGCAGCTTGGGGACCCGGACGGGCACTGAAGCTTTCTTT. Amino acid sequence: CASSLGTRTGTEAFF. Filled out from reference TRBV5-4 and TRBJ1-1, the complete variable domain reads ETGVTQSPTHLIKTRGQQVTLRCSSQSGHNTVSWYQQALGQGPQFIFQYYREEENGRGNFPPRFSGLQFPNYSSELNVNALELDDSALYLCASSLGTRTGTEAFFGQGTRLTVV.

V usage is TRBV4-1 and J usage is TRBJ2-7, with D possibly being TRBD1 (5 bases). The CDR3 length is 13 residues. V was pared by 5 bases and J by 1 base, with 9 bases between. Germline CDR1 is MGHRA and CDR2 is YSYEKL. CDR3 sequence (DNA): TGCGCCAGCAGCACCCGACAGTCCTACGAGCAGTACTTC. Amino acid sequence: CASSTRQSYEQYF.

The rearrangement uses TRBV13 and TRBJ2-3; 8 nucleotides align to TRBD1. The CDR3 spans 17 residues. The V gene end was trimmed by 4 bases and the J gene end by 4 bases; junction bases not matched to a gene: 13. The germline gives CDR1 PRHDT, CDR2 FYEKMQ (reference sequence). The CDR3 region is CASSSTTSGGSADTQYF. Here the CDR3 DNA reads TGTGCCAGCAGCTCCACCACGTCAGGGGGCTCTGCAGATACGCAGTATTTT.

The chain couples TRBV19 to TRBJ2-7; D is undetermined. This CDR3 region has 13 residues. The V gene lost 1 base and the J gene lost 0 bases, with 4 bases spanning the gap. Germline V lookup: CDR1 LNHDA, CDR2 SQIVND (reference sequence). For the CDR3, the DNA is TGTGCCAGTAGTATAGCGATCTCCTACGAGCAGTACTTC. It translates to CASSIAISYEQYF.

The chain couples TRBV30 to TRBJ2-7, with no clear D. Trimming took off 2 bases at V and 5 bases at J, with 13 bases between the two ends. The CDR3 runs 13 residues. In germline, CDR1 is GTSNPN, CDR2 SVGIG (reference sequence). The chain's CDR3 is CAWSRLGRDEQYF. Written as DNA, the CDR3 is TGTGCCTGGAGTCGATTGGGTCGGGACGAGCAGTACTTC.

The chain couples TRBV5-6 to TRBJ1-1; D not resolved. Looked up from germline, CDR1 is SGHDT and CDR2 is YYEEEE. V was shortened by 3 bases and J by 10 bases, with 19 bases between the two germline ends. The CDR3 is made up of 14 amino acids. CDR3 amino acids: CASSSRVEGVVAFF. The CDR3 DNA is TGTGCCAGCAGCTCCCGAGTCGAAGGAGTTGTAGCTTTCTTT. Full variable domain (remainder filled in from reference TRBV5-6 and TRBJ1-1): DAGVTQSPTHLIKTRGQQVTLRCSPKSGHDTVSWYQQALGQGPQFIFQYYEEEERQRGNFPDRFSGHQFPNYSSELNVNALLLGDSALYLCASSSRVEGVVAFFGQGTRLTVV.

The chain is built from TRBV7-6 and TRBJ2-7, with 7 bases lining up with TRBD1. Germline V gene sequence: CDR1 SGHVS, CDR2 FNYEAQ. The CDR3 has 13 amino acids. Unmatched junction bases numbered 3, after V lost 4 bases and J lost 3 bases. The CDR3 sequence: CASSSAGGYEQYF. The CDR3 coding sequence is TGTGCCAGCAGCTCCGCAGGGGGCTACGAGCAGTACTTC.

The CDR3 region has the DNA TGCAGCATCAGGGCAGCCATGGGGAACACTGAAGCTTTCTTT. Its protein is CSIRAAMGNTEAFF. The rearrangement uses TRBV29-1 and TRBJ1-1; a weak D match, TRBD1 (5 bases). Germline V gene sequence: CDR1 SQVTM, CDR2 ANQGSEA. Trimming left V 8 bases short and J 1 base short, with 17 bases between. The CDR3 is 14 residues long.

The chain uses TRBV2 and TRBJ2-2, with no clear D. Germline V gene sequence: CDR1 SNHLY, CDR2 FYNNEI. CDR3 length equals 12 residues. The V gene lost 7 bases and the J gene lost 6 bases, with 9 bases spanning the gap. The CDR3 DNA reads TGTGCCAGCAACTTTTTGGCCGGGGAGCTGTTTTTT. It is translated as CASNFLAGELFF.

The V call is TRBV2, the J call TRBJ2-7, with a tentative D call TRBD1 (6 bases). The CDR3 contains 15 residues. With 6 bases removed from V and 0 bases from J, the gap between germline ends came to 15 bases. Germline lookup yields CDR1 SNHLY and CDR2 FYNNEI. CDR3 bases: TGTGCCAGCAGATGGACAGCCGCAAGCTCCTACGAGCAGTACTTC. Residues: CASRWTAASSYEQYF.

The V gene is TRBV25-1, the J gene TRBJ1-1, with D tentatively TRBD1 (6 bases). Germline V CDR1 and CDR2: MGHDK, SYGVNS. This CDR3 has 12 residues. The ends were cut back, 6 bases at V and 9 bases at J, with 14 bases in the middle. For the CDR3, the DNA is TGTGCCAGCAGGCGGGGGACACTTAAAGCTTTCTTT. It codes for CASRRGTLKAFF.

The chain joins TRBV2 to TRBJ2-1; D is perhaps TRBD2 (5 bases). Germline CDR1 is SNHLY and CDR2 is FYNNEI. CDR3 size: 13 residues. V lost 5 bases to trimming and J lost 2 bases, with 7 bases between them. The CDR3 sequence is CASSSGPYNEQFF. CDR3 bases: TGTGCCAGCAGTAGCGGTCCCTACAATGAGCAGTTCTTC.

The chain links TRBV30 to TRBJ2-3; D perhaps matches TRBD1 (6 bases). CDR1 GTSNPN and CDR2 SVGIG come from the germline V gene (reference sequence). The CDR3 consists of 12 residues. The V end lost 1 base, the J end lost 5 bases, and 7 bases lay between the germline ends. In nucleotides, the CDR3 is TGTGCCTGGAGTGGAGGGGGAGATACGCAGTATTTT. Its translation is CAWSGGGDTQYF.

The chain has TRBV4-2 and TRBJ2-3; D possibly corresponds to TRBD1 (7 bases). Trimming stripped 0 bases from V and 5 bases from J, with 18 bases between. This CDR3 is 17 amino acids long. Germline V lookup: CDR1 LGHNA, CDR2 YNFKEQ. The CDR3 is CASSQDLRAGGRDTQYF. For the CDR3, the DNA is TGTGCCAGCAGCCAAGATCTTCGCGCAGGGGGGAGAGATACGCAGTATTTT.

J is TRBJ2-1 and V is TRBV5-1, with 9 bases that match TRBD1. The germline V gene has CDR1 SGHRS and CDR2 YFSETQ. Trimming removed 2 bases from V and 4 bases from J; junction bases left unmatched: 10. CDR3 length: 17 residues. CDR3 DNA sequence: TGCGCCAGCAGCTTTTGGGCGACCGGGACAGGGTACAATGAGCAGTTCTTC. It is translated as CASSFWATGTGYNEQFF. The entire variable domain, with the rest obtained from reference TRBV5-1 and TRBJ2-1, is as follows: KAGVTQTPRYLIKTRGQQVTLSCSPISGHRSVSWYQQTPGQGLQFLFEYFSETQRNKGNFPGRFSGRQFSNSRSEMNVSTLELGDSALYLCASSFWATGTGYNEQFFGPGTRLTVL.

The chain recombines TRBV29-1 with TRBJ1-1; D is unclear. The V gene's germline CDR1 is SQVTM and CDR2 ANQGSEA. Trimming pared 2 bases from V and 6 bases from J, leaving 7 bases between. This CDR3 contains 11 residues. CDR3 region: CSVESRAEAFF. The CDR3 nucleotides are TGCAGCGTTGAAAGTAGGGCTGAAGCTTTCTTT.

The J gene is TRBJ1-2, the V gene TRBV5-4; D uncertain. In germline, CDR1 is SGHNT, CDR2 YYREEE (reference sequence). This CDR3 is built from 18 residues. V was cut by 2 bases and J by 4 bases, with 24 bases left in between. The CDR3 loop reads CASSFAGRVGHKRYGYTF. CDR3 bases: TGTGCCAGCAGCTTTGCAGGACGAGTCGGCCATAAACGCTATGGCTACACCTTC.

The chain joins TRBV4-3 to TRBJ2-7; D may match TRBD1 or TRBD2 (6 bases each). Germline V CDR1 and CDR2: LGHNA, YSLEER. Trimming cost V 1 base and J 7 bases, with 14 bases left between them. The CDR3 has 14 amino acids. CDR3 DNA sequence: TGCGCCAGCAGCCAAGGTCCGGGGGCGCGGGAGCAGTACTTC. Its protein product is CASSQGPGAREQYF.

The chain uses TRBV4-1 and TRBJ1-1, with a weak D call TRBD1 (6 bases). Germline loops: CDR1 MGHRA, CDR2 YSYEKL. The CDR3 sequence is 16 residues long. The V end was cut by 0 bases, the J end by 4 bases, with 15 bases between. CDR3 coding DNA: TGCGCCAGCAGCCAAGAGTTCCTGACAGGACCCACTGAAGCTTTCTTT. Its translation: CASSQEFLTGPTEAFF.

This clone was counted only a few times. V and J are TRBV5-1 and TRBJ2-7; TRBD1 agrees at 9 bases. Per germline, CDR1 SGHRS and CDR2 YFSETQ. CDR3 length: 13 amino acids. V lost 2 bases to trimming and J lost 5 bases; unmatched junction nucleotides: 2. CDR3: CASSFTGGDEQYF. The CDR3 nucleotides are TGCGCCAGCAGCTTCACAGGGGGCGACGAGCAGTACTTC.

Concerning this clone: Other DNA sequences from this sample encode an identical CDR3 as well. The chain combines TRBV27 with TRBJ2-7, with 7 nucleotides matching TRBD1. The V gene's germline CDR1 is MNHEY and CDR2 SMNVEV (reference sequence). Trimming took 4 bases from V and 0 from J; bases not matched to a gene: 9. The CDR3 is 16 amino acids. This CDR3 reads CASSSTGAPSSYEQYF. The CDR3, as DNA: TGTGCCAGCAGTTCCACAGGGGCTCCCTCCTCCTACGAGCAGTACTTC.